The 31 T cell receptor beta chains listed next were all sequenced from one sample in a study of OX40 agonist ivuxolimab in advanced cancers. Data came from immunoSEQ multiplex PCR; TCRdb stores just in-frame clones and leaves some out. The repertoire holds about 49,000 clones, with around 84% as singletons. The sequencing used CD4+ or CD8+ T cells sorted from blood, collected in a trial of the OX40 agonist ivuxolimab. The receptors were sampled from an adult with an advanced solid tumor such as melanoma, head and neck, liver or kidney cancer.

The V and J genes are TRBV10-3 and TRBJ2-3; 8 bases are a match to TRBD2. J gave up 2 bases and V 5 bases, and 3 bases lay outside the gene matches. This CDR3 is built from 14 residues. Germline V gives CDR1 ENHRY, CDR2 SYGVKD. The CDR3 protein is CAISLAGSTDTQYF. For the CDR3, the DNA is TGTGCCATCAGTTTAGCGGGGTCCACAGATACGCAGTATTTT.

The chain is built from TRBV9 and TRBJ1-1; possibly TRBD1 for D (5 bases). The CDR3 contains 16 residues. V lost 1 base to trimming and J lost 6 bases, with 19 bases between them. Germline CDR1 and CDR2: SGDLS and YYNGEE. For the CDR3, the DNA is TGTGCCAGCAGCGTATCCCCGGGACGGGGAGAGGCTGAAGCTTTCTTT. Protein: CASSVSPGRGEAEAFF.

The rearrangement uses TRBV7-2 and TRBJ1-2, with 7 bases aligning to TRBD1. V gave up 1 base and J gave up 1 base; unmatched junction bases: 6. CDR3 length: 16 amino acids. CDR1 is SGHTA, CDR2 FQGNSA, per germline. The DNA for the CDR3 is TGTGCCAGCAGCTTAGGACAGGGTGGTCGTAACTATGGCTACACCTTC. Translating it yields CASSLGQGGRNYGYTF.

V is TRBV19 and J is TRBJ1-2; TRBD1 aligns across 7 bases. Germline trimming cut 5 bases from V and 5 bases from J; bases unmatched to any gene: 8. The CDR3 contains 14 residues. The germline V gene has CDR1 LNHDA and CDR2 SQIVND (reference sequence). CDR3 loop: CASSPRTGLYGYTF. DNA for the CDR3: TGTGCCAGTAGTCCTAGGACAGGATTATATGGCTACACCTTC.

The CDR3: CASSTGSDQPQHF. In DNA form, the CDR3 reads TGTGCCAGCTCCACAGGGAGCGATCAGCCCCAGCATTTT. This sequence joins TRBV18 and TRBJ1-5; D might be TRBD1 (6 bases). Germline CDR1 and CDR2: KGHSH and LQKENI. V was cut by 6 bases and J by 5 bases, with 11 bases left in between. This CDR3 spans 13 amino acids.

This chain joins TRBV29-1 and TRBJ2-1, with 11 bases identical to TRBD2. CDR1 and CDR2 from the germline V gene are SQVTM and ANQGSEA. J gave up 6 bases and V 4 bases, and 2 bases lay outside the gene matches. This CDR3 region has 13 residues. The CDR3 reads CSVGTSGSNEQFF. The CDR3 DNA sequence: TGCAGCGTTGGAACTAGCGGGAGCAATGAGCAGTTCTTC.

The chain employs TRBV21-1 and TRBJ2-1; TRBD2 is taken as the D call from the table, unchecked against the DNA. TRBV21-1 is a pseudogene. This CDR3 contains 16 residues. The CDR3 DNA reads TGTGCCAGCAGCAGGGGGGTTAGTTGGGGTGACAATGAGCAGTTCTTC. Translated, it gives CASSRGVSWGDNEQFF.

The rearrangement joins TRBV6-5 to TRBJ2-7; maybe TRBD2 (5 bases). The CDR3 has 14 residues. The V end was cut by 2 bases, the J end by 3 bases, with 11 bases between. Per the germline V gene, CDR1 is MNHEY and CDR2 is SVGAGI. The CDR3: CASSYQRTSYEQYF. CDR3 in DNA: TGTGCCAGCAGTTACCAGCGGACCAGCTACGAGCAGTACTTC.

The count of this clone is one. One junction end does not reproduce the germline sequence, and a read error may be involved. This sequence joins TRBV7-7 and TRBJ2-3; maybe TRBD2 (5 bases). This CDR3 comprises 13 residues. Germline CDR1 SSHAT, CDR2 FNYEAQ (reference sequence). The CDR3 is CASSLDIADTQYF. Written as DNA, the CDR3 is TGTGCTAGCAGCTTAGACATAGCGGATACGCAGTATTTT.

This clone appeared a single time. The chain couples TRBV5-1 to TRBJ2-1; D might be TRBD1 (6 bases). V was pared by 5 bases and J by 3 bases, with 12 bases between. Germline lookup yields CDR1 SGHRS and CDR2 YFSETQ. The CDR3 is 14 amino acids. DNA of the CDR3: TGCGCCAGCAGTGAGACAGGCTACTACAATGAGCAGTTCTTC. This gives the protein CASSETGYYNEQFF.

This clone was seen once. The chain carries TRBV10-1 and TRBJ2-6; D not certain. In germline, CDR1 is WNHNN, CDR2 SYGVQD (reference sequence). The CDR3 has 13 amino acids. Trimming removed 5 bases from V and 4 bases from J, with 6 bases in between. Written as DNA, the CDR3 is TGCGCCAGCAGTTCGACAGGGGCCAACGTCCTGACTTTC. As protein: CASSSTGANVLTF.

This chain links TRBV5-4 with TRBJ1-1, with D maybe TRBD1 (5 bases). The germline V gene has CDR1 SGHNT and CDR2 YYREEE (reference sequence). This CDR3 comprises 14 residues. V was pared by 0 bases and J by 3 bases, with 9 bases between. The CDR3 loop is CASSLGGGYTEAFF. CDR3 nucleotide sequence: TGTGCCAGCAGCTTGGGGGGGGGATACACTGAAGCTTTCTTT.

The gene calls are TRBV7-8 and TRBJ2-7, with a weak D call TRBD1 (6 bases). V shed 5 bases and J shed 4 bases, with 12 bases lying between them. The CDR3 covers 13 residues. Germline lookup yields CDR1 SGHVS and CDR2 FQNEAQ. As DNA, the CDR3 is TGTGCCAGCAGCCGACAGGCGTTGTACGAGCAGTACTTC. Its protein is CASSRQALYEQYF.

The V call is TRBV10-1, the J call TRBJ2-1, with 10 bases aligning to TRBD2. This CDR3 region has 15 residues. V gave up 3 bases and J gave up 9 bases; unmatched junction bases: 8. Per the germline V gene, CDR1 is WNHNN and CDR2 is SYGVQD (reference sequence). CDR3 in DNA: TGCGCCAGCAGTGAATCCCTAGCGGGAGTGATTGAGCAGTTCTTC. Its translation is CASSESLAGVIEQFF.

The CDR3 DNA is TGTGCCAGCAGCCGAGGATTAACGAATGAAAAACTGTTTTTT. The encoded protein is CASSRGLTNEKLFF. The chain has TRBV7-2 and TRBJ1-4, with D uncertain. V lost 5 bases, J lost 5 bases, and 12 bases lay in between. The germline V gene encodes CDR1 SGHTA and CDR2 FQGNSA. This CDR3 comprises 14 residues.

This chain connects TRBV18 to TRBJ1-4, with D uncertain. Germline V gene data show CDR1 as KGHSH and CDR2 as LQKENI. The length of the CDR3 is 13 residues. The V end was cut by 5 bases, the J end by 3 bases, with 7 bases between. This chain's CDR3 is CASSWDANEKLFF. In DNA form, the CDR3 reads TGTGCCAGCTCATGGGATGCTAATGAAAAACTGTTTTTT. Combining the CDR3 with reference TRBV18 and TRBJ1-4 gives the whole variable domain NAGVMQNPRHLVRRRGQEARLRCSPMKGHSHVYWYRQLPEEGLKFMVYLQKENIIDESGMPKERFSAEFPKEGPSILRIQQVVRGDSAAYFCASSWDANEKLFFGSGTQLSVL.

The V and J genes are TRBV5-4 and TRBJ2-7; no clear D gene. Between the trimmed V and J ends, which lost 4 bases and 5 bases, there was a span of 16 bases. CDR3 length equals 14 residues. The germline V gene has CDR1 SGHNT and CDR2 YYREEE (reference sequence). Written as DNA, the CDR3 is TGTGCCAGCAGCGCCCCCCTAAAGTCCCACGAGCAGTACTTC. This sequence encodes CASSAPLKSHEQYF.

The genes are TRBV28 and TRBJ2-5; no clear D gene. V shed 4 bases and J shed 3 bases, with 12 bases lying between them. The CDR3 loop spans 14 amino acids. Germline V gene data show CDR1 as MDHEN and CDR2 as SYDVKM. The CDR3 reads CASSSQRDKETQYF. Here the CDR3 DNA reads TGTGCCAGCAGTTCACAGCGAGACAAAGAGACCCAGTACTTC.

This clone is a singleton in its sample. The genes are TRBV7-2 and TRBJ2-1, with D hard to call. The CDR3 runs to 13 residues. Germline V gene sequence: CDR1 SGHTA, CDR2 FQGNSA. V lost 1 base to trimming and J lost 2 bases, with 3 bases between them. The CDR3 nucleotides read TGTGCCAGCAGCTTAGGCACCTACAATGAGCAGTTCTTC. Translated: CASSLGTYNEQFF.

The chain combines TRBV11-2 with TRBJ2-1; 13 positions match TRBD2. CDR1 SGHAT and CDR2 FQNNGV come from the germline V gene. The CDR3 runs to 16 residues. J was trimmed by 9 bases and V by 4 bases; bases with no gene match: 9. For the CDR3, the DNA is TGTGCCAGCAGCTCCCTACCGGGACTAGCGGGGACTGAGCAGTTCTTC. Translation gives CASSSLPGLAGTEQFF. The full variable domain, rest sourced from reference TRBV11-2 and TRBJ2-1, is EAGVAQSPRYKIIEKRQSVAFWCNPISGHATLYWYQQILGQGPKLLIQFQNNGVVDDSQLPKDRFSAERLKGVDSTLKIQPAKLEDSAVYLCASSSLPGLAGTEQFFGPGTRLTVL.

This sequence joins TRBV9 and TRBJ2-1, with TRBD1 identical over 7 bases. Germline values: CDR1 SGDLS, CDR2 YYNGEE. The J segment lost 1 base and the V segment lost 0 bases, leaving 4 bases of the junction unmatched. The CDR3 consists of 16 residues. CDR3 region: CASSVEAGGSYNEQFF. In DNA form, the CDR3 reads TGTGCCAGCAGCGTAGAGGCAGGGGGTTCCTACAATGAGCAGTTCTTC.

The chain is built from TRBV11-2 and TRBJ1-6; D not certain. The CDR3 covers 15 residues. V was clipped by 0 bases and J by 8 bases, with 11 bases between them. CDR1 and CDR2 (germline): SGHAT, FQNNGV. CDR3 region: CASSLETPNHSPLHF. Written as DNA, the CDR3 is TGTGCCAGCAGCTTAGAAACCCCAAACCATTCACCCCTCCACTTT. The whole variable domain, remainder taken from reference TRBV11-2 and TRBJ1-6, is EAGVAQSPRYKIIEKRQSVAFWCNPISGHATLYWYQQILGQGPKLLIQFQNNGVVDDSQLPKDRFSAERLKGVDSTLKIQPAKLEDSAVYLCASSLETPNHSPLHFGNGTRLTVT.

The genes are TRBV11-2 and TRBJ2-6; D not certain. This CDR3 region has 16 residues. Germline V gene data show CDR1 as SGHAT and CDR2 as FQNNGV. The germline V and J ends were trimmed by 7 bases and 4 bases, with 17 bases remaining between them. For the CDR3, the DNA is TGTGCCAGCAACATGGTTGCCTCGAGAGGGGCCAACGTCCTGACTTTC. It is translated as CASNMVASRGANVLTF. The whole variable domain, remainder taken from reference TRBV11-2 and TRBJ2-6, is EAGVAQSPRYKIIEKRQSVAFWCNPISGHATLYWYQQILGQGPKLLIQFQNNGVVDDSQLPKDRFSAERLKGVDSTLKIQPAKLEDSAVYLCASNMVASRGANVLTFGAGSRLTVL.

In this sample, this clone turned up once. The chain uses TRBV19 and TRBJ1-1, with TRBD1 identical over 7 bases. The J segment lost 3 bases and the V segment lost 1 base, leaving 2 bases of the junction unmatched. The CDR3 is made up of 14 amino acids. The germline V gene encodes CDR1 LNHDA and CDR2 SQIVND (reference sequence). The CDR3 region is CASSIGDRDTEAFF. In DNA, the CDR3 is TGTGCCAGTAGTATAGGCGACAGGGACACTGAAGCTTTCTTT. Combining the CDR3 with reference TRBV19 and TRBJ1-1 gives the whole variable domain DGGITQSPKYLFRKEGQNVTLSCEQNLNHDAMYWYRQDPGQGLRLIYYSQIVNDFQKGDIAEGYSVSREKKESFPLTVTSAQKNPTAFYLCASSIGDRDTEAFFGQGTRLTVV.

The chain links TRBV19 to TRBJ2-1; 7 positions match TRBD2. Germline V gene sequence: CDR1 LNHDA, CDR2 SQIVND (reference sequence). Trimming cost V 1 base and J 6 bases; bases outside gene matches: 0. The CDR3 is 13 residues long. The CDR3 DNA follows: TGTGCCAGTAGTATAGGGACTAGCAATGAGCAGTTCTTC. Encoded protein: CASSIGTSNEQFF.

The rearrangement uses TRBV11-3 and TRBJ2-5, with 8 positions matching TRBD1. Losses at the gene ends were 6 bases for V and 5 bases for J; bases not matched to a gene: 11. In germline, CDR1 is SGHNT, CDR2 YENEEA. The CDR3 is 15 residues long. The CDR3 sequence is CASSSGQGGSETQYF. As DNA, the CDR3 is TGTGCCAGCAGTTCAGGACAGGGAGGTTCGGAGACCCAGTACTTC.

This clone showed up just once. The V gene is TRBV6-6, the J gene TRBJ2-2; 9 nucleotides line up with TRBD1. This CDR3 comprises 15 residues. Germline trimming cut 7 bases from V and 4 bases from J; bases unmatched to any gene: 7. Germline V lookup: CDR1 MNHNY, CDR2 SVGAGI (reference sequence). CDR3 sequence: CASTRTGDGTGELFF. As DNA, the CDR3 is TGTGCCAGCACCCGGACAGGGGATGGCACCGGGGAGCTGTTTTTT.

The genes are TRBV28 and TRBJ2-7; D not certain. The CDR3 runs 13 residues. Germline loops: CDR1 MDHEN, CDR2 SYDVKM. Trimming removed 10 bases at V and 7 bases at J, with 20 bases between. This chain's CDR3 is CATLPSAPTEQYF. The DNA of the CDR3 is TGTGCCACTCTACCCAGCGCACCTACGGAGCAGTACTTC.

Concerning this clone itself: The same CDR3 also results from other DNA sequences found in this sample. The CDR3 coding sequence is TGTGCCAGCAGCTTAAACTCCGGGTCCGGGGAGCTGTTTTTT. Protein sequence: CASSLNSGSGELFF. The chain employs TRBV11-2 and TRBJ2-2; D ambiguous. CDR3 length equals 14 residues. The germline V gene encodes CDR1 SGHAT and CDR2 FQNNGV. V was trimmed by 2 bases and J by 6 bases, leaving 10 bases between them. The full variable domain, in which reference TRBV11-2 and TRBJ2-2 provide the parts outside the CDR3, is EAGVAQSPRYKIIEKRQSVAFWCNPISGHATLYWYQQILGQGPKLLIQFQNNGVVDDSQLPKDRFSAERLKGVDSTLKIQPAKLEDSAVYLCASSLNSGSGELFFGEGSRLTVL.

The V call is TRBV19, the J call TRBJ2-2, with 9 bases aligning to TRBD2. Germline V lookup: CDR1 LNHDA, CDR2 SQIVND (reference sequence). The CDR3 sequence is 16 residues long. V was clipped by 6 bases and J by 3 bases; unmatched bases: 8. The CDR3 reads CASREQAGGHTGELFF. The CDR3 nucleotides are TGTGCCAGTAGAGAGCAAGCGGGAGGTCACACCGGGGAGCTGTTTTTT.

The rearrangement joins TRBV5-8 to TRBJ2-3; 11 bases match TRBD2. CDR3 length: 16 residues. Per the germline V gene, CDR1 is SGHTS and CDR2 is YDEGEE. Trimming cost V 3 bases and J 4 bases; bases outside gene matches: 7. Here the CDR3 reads CASSSYLAGGADTQYF. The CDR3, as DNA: TGTGCCAGCAGCTCCTACTTAGCGGGAGGGGCAGATACGCAGTATTTT.